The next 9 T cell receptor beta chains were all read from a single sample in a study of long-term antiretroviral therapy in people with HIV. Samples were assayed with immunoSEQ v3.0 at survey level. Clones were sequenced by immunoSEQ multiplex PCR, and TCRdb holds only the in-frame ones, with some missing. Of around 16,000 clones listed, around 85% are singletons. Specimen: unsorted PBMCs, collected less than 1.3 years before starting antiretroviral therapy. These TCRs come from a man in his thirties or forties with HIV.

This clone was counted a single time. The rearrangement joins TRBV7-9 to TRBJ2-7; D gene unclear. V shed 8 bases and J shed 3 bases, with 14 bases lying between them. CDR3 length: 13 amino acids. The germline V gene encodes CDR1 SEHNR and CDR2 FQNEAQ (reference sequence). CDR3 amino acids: CASGQNAVYEQYF. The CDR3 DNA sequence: TGTGCCAGCGGGCAAAACGCCGTCTACGAGCAGTACTTC.

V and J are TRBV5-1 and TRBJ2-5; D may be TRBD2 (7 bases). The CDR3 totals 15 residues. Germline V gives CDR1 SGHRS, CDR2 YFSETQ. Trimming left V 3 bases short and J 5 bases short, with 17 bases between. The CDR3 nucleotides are TGCGCCAGCAGCTCCGTCAGGGGCGGGGGTGAGACCCAGTACTTC. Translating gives CASSSVRGGGETQYF.

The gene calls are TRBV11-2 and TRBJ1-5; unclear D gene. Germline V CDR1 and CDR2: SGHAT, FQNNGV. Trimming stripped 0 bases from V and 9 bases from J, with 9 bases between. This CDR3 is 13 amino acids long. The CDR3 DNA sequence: TGTGCCAGCAGCTTAGATGTCAGGATGCCCCAGCATTTT. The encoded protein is CASSLDVRMPQHF.

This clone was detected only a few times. The CDR3 reads CASSYEGRGDTQYF. The DNA of the CDR3 is TGTGCCAGCAGCTATGAAGGACGGGGAGATACGCAGTATTTT. The chain employs TRBV5-6 and TRBJ2-3; tentatively, D is TRBD2 (5 bases). Germline lookup yields CDR1 SGHDT and CDR2 YYEEEE. V dropped 3 bases and J dropped 5 bases, with 13 bases sitting between them. The CDR3 has 14 amino acids.

CDR3 sequence (DNA): TGTGCCAGCATTGGGGCGGGGTGGCAGCCCCAGCATTTT. Its protein is CASIGAGWQPQHF. The chain has TRBV28 and TRBJ1-5; D is perhaps TRBD1 (5 bases). This CDR3 has 13 residues. Germline V lookup: CDR1 MDHEN, CDR2 SYDVKM. Trimming took off 7 bases at V and 7 bases at J, with 14 bases between the two ends.

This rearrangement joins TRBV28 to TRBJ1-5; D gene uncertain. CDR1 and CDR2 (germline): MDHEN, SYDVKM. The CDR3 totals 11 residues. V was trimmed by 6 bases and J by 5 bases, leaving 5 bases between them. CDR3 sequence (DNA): TGTGCCAGCAGCTGGGATCAGCCCCAGCATTTT. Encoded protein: CASSWDQPQHF.

The CDR3 region has the DNA TGTGCCAGCATTATGGAGGGGAAGGGAGAACAGCCCCAGCATTTT. Translating it yields CASIMEGKGEQPQHF. V and J are TRBV28 and TRBJ1-5; perhaps TRBD1 as D (5 bases). The CDR3 sequence is 15 residues long. CDR1 is MDHEN and CDR2 is SYDVKM in the germline V gene. V was trimmed by 7 bases and J by 7 bases, leaving 20 bases between them.

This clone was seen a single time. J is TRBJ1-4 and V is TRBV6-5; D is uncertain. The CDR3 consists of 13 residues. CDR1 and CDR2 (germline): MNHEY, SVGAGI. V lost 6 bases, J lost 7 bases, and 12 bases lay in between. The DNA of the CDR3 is TGTGCCAGCAGCCCCCTATTAAGTGAAAAACTGTTTTTT. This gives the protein CASSPLLSEKLFF.

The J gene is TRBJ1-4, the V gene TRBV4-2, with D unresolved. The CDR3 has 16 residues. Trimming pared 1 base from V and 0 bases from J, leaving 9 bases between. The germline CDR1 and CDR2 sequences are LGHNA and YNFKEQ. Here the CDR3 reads CASSQGRSTTNEKLFF. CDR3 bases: TGTGCCAGCAGCCAAGGCAGAAGTACAACTAATGAAAAACTGTTTTTT.